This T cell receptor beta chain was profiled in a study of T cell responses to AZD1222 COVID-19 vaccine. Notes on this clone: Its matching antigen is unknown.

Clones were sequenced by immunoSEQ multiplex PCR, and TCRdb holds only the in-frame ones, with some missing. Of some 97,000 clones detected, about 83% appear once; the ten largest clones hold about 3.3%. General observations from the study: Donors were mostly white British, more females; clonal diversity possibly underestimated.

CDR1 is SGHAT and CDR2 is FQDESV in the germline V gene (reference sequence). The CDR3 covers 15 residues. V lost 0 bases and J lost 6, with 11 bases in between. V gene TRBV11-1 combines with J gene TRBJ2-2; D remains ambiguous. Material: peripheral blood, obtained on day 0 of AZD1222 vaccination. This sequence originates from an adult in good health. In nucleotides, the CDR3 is TGTGCCAGCAGCTTAGCGGTTACAAGGGCCGGGGAGCTGTTTTTT. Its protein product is CASSLAVTRAGELFF.